The rows below give T cell receptor beta chains drawn from one sample of a study of beta chain features in type 1 diabetes. Sequenced by immunoSEQ multiplex PCR; TCRdb stores in-frame clones only, minus some. The sample has 250,000 to 300,000 clones, 7.5% to 9.5% seen once. The source material was central memory CD4+ T cells from blood. The receptors stem from a woman under 30 in good health. Both conserved end residues are part of each CDR3. Fields, in order: CDR3 protein, J gene, V gene.

cdr3_aa: CASSLASGSSYNEQFF
j_call: TRBJ2-1
v_call: TRBV5-5

cdr3_aa: CASSGGAYTGELFF
j_call: TRBJ2-2
v_call: TRBV2

cdr3_aa: CASSFTTGQSYEQYF
j_call: TRBJ2-7
v_call: TRBV6-5

cdr3_aa: CASSRWTSLSGEQFF
j_call: TRBJ2-1
v_call: TRBV14

cdr3_aa: CSVGQNYGYTF
j_call: TRBJ1-2
v_call: TRBV29-1

cdr3_aa: CASSLTGVYYGYTF
j_call: TRBJ1-2
v_call: TRBV6-6

cdr3_aa: CASSPDYYEQYF
j_call: TRBJ2-7
v_call: TRBV7-2

cdr3_aa: CASSAGYEQYF
j_call: TRBJ2-7
v_call: TRBV6-5

cdr3_aa: CASRVSDSGANVLTF
j_call: TRBJ2-6
v_call: TRBV6-1

cdr3_aa: CATSPSSYGYTF
j_call: TRBJ1-2
v_call: TRBV15

cdr3_aa: CASSSGTVNYNEQFF
j_call: TRBJ2-1
v_call: TRBV2

cdr3_aa: CASRARQGYGYTF
j_call: TRBJ1-2
v_call: TRBV19

cdr3_aa: CASSPSPGQGNHGYTF
j_call: TRBJ1-2
v_call: TRBV7-2

cdr3_aa: CASSGPATNEKLFF
j_call: TRBJ1-4
v_call: TRBV2

cdr3_aa: CASSPNRDSYEQYF
j_call: TRBJ2-7
v_call: TRBV14

cdr3_aa: CASSLSGTGEETQYF
j_call: TRBJ2-5
v_call: TRBV5-1

cdr3_aa: CASSTRTGSRSRSDTQYF
j_call: TRBJ2-3
v_call: TRBV2

cdr3_aa: CASRDWAVAGELFF
j_call: TRBJ2-2
v_call: TRBV7-2

cdr3_aa: CASSYGDTDQPQHF
j_call: TRBJ1-5
v_call: TRBV6-6

cdr3_aa: CASSRYWGSNQPQHF
j_call: TRBJ1-5
v_call: TRBV19

cdr3_aa: CASTSLWEYGYTF
j_call: TRBJ1-2
v_call: TRBV7-9

cdr3_aa: CASSQTGSRETQYF
j_call: TRBJ2-5
v_call: TRBV6-6

cdr3_aa: CASLSGINYGYTF
j_call: TRBJ1-2
v_call: TRBV19

cdr3_aa: CASSQLGELFF
j_call: TRBJ2-2
v_call: TRBV23-1

cdr3_aa: CASSLRGLAGGRYGYTF
j_call: TRBJ1-2
v_call: TRBV11-2

cdr3_aa: CASSLSGDNEQFF
j_call: TRBJ2-1
v_call: TRBV7-3

cdr3_aa: CASSAFGELFF
j_call: TRBJ2-2
v_call: TRBV25-1

cdr3_aa: CASSGQGIYGYTF
j_call: TRBJ1-2
v_call: TRBV5-1

cdr3_aa: CASSPRAGASSETQYF
j_call: TRBJ2-5
v_call: TRBV19

cdr3_aa: CSVDSVRQGDFAETQYF
j_call: TRBJ2-5
v_call: TRBV29-1

cdr3_aa: CASSFDRGQSTEAFF
j_call: TRBJ1-1
v_call: TRBV7-9

cdr3_aa: CASSSGQGAYTQYF
j_call: TRBJ2-3
v_call: TRBV5-1

cdr3_aa: CASTRDGGNQPQHF
j_call: TRBJ1-5
v_call: TRBV2

cdr3_aa: CASSSRLAADTQYF
j_call: TRBJ2-3
v_call: TRBV5-1

cdr3_aa: CASSQDLTAGYGELFF
j_call: TRBJ2-2
v_call: TRBV4-2

cdr3_aa: CASSQDQLGGQETQYF
j_call: TRBJ2-5
v_call: TRBV4-2

cdr3_aa: CASSAGSSIYNEQFF
j_call: TRBJ2-1
v_call: TRBV18

cdr3_aa: CSHTADYLSTDTQYF
j_call: TRBJ2-3
v_call: TRBV29-1

cdr3_aa: CASSWGNSAEAFF
j_call: TRBJ1-1
v_call: TRBV6-6

cdr3_aa: CASSQGGGYTF
j_call: TRBJ1-2
v_call: TRBV14

cdr3_aa: CASSHRLPVNEQFF
j_call: TRBJ2-1
v_call: TRBV14

cdr3_aa: CASSLGTGWNTEAFF
j_call: TRBJ1-1
v_call: TRBV18

cdr3_aa: CSARQGAYEQYF
j_call: TRBJ2-7
v_call: TRBV29-1

cdr3_aa: CASRGDSTEAFF
j_call: TRBJ1-1
v_call: TRBV9

cdr3_aa: CASSFGETENSPLHF
j_call: TRBJ1-6
v_call: TRBV28